The clone carrying this TCR beta chain was seen only a few times. Its antigen is undetermined. A multiplex PCR was run with 60 Vbeta primers and 13 Jbeta primers. The table came from immunoSEQ multiplex PCR; TCRdb's copy has only in-frame clones and leaves some out. Here the sample spans 80,000 to 95,000 clones, approximately 57% being singletons. The CDR3 consists of 12 residues. The germline gives CDR1 GTSNPN, CDR2 SVGIG (reference sequence). Trimming cost V 2 bases and J 4 bases, with 8 bases left between them. This record belongs to a study of cytomegalovirus exposure and HLA in healthy donors. Study-wide results and caveats: Some public TCRs appeared in many individuals, while most sequences were rare. Within an earlier analysis, most TCR beta V segments proved productive either about 90% or about 30% of the time. As a later analysis revealed, the rate of TCR association differed by HLA locus, with DRB1 most and HLA-C fewest. A later analysis linked a missense variant in DCLRE1C to the trimming of TCR beta V and J genes.

The chain joins TRBV30 to TRBJ1-2; D not certain. The material sequenced was PBMCs. The receptor was isolated from a woman aged 25 to 39 in good health and CMV-seronegative. For the CDR3, the DNA is TGTGCCTGGAGTCCCACGGGCTATGGCTACACCTTC. Protein: CAWSPTGYGYTF.